This T cell receptor beta chain was identified in a study of vaccination effects on CD4 cells after COVID-19. Background on the study: Post-vaccine sampling took place a median of 72 days after the second dose.

Measured with immunoSEQ multiplex PCR; TCRdb has only the in-frame clones, and not every one. The table shows about 31,000 clones, with more than 55% occurring only once. A few counts support this clone. The antigen is not known. Antigen-specific CD4+ T cell clonotypes were called by their expansion after viral peptide-pool culture in ViraFEST. CD4+ T cell isolation took place after less than 13 days of culture. Each participant was administered two doses of either the BNT162b2 or the mRNA-1273 vaccine. None of these healthy vaccinees had been infected with SARS-CoV-2 before vaccination. The authors replaced half the medium with IL-2 medium on days 3 and 7. The CDR3 extends over 14 amino acids. Trimming left V 3 bases short and J 2 bases short, with 12 bases between. The germline CDR1 and CDR2 sequences are SGDLS and YYNGEE.

This rearrangement joins TRBV9 to TRBJ2-7, with D possibly matching TRBD1 (6 bases). Specimen: CD4+ T cells from PBMCs cultured with SARS-CoV-2 spike peptides, collected after COVID-19 vaccination. This sequence originates from a human donor who received a COVID-19 vaccine. In nucleotides, the CDR3 is TGTGCCAGCAGCGAGACGACAGGCACCTACGAGCAGTACTTC. It codes for CASSETTGTYEQYF.